Below are 3 T cell receptor beta chains sequenced from a single sample in a study of cytomegalovirus exposure and HLA in healthy donors. A multiplex PCR was run with 60 Vbeta primers and 13 Jbeta primers. Measured with immunoSEQ multiplex PCR; TCRdb has only the in-frame clones, and not every one. The sample lists fewer than 150,000 clones; around 75% were seen once. Sequenced: PBMCs. These receptors came from a middle-aged man in good health and CMV-seronegative.

This chain connects TRBV5-3 to TRBJ2-1; maybe TRBD1 (6 bases). TRBV5-3 is placed among ORFs of uncertain function. CDR3 length equals 10 residues. V was cut by 4 bases and J by 14 bases, with 10 bases left in between. The CDR3 nucleotides are TGTGCCAGAAGCACAGGGCCGGAGTTCTTC. This sequence encodes CARSTGPEFF.

The chain recombines TRBV7-9 with TRBJ2-2, with 10 bases lining up with TRBD1. The CDR3 runs 16 residues. Looked up from germline, CDR1 is SEHNR and CDR2 is FQNEAQ (reference sequence). The ends lost 3 bases at V and 4 bases at J; junction bases unmatched: 5. Here the CDR3 DNA reads TGTGCCAGCAGCTTGAAGGGGACAGGGGTCACCGGGGAGCTGTTTTTT. It codes for CASSLKGTGVTGELFF.

The V call is TRBV5-4, the J call TRBJ2-7; 7 bases line up with TRBD1. Germline V gene lookup returns CDR1 SGHNT and CDR2 YYREEE (reference sequence). V shed 0 bases, J shed 6 bases, and the junction held 6 bases outside the gene matches. The CDR3 totals 14 residues. CDR3 in amino acids: CASSLGQGAFEQYF. The CDR3 DNA sequence: TGTGCCAGCAGCTTGGGACAGGGTGCCTTCGAGCAGTACTTC.